Presented here are 19 T cell receptor beta chains from one specimen sequenced in a study of vaccination effects on CD4 cells after COVID-19. These TCRs' antigens remain unknown. The assay was immunoSEQ multiplex PCR, and TCRdb's table has in-frame clones only and misses some. Here the sample spans under 40,000 clones, around 80% being singletons. Culture proceeded for 10 days, and CD4+ T cells were then isolated. The material was CD4+ T cells from PBMCs cultured without peptide, obtained before COVID-19 vaccination. These receptor sequences come from a human donor who received a COVID-19 vaccine.

This clone was recorded only once. The chain couples TRBV2 to TRBJ2-4, with D maybe TRBD2 (6 bases). Germline assignment: CDR1 SNHLY and CDR2 FYNNEI. This CDR3 has 13 residues. V was cut by 8 bases and J by 0 bases, with 8 bases left in between. Written as DNA, the CDR3 is TGTGCCAGCGCGGGAATAGCCAAAAACATTCAGTACTTC. Encoded protein: CASAGIAKNIQYF.

This rearrangement joins TRBV3-1 (or the pseudogene TRBV3-2) to TRBJ1-2; D remains ambiguous. Germline CDR1 and CDR2: LGHDT and YNNKEL (reference sequence). This CDR3 spans 14 amino acids. V was trimmed by 3 bases and J by 6 bases, leaving 14 bases between them. In DNA form, the CDR3 reads TGTGCCAGCAGCCATTCCGAGAGACTTAATGGCTACACCTTC. Its protein is CASSHSERLNGYTF.

The CDR3 DNA reads as TGTGCCTGGAGTATCGACCTTAATCAGCCCCAGCATTTT. It yields the protein CAWSIDLNQPQHF. This chain joins TRBV30 and TRBJ1-5; D is unclear. In germline, CDR1 is GTSNPN, CDR2 SVGIG (reference sequence). The CDR3 is 13 residues long. Trimming cost V 2 bases and J 4 bases, with 9 bases left between them.

V is TRBV19 and J is TRBJ2-3; weak D call: TRBD1 (8 bases). The germline V gene has CDR1 LNHDA and CDR2 SQIVND (reference sequence). Trimming removed 10 bases from V and 1 base from J, with 21 bases in between. This CDR3 contains 16 residues. The CDR3 DNA reads as TGTGCCACCCGGGACAGGCGGCGGGAGCGCACAGATACGCAGTATTTT. It codes for CATRDRRRERTDTQYF.

The chain employs TRBV2 and TRBJ2-6; D uncertain. Trimming removed 5 bases from V and 1 base from J, with 0 bases in between. The germline CDR1 and CDR2 sequences are SNHLY and FYNNEI. The CDR3 length is 12 residues. CDR3 DNA: TGTGCCAGCAGTTCTGGGGCCAACGTCCTGACTTTC. Protein sequence: CASSSGANVLTF.

The chain is built from TRBV7-9 and TRBJ2-2, with D unclear. Germline CDR1 is SEHNR and CDR2 is FQNEAQ (reference sequence). This CDR3 comprises 14 residues. V was trimmed by 5 bases and J by 0 bases, leaving 7 bases between them. CDR3 sequence: CASSPRPNTGELFF. CDR3 nucleotide sequence: TGTGCCAGCAGCCCCCGCCCGAACACCGGGGAGCTGTTTTTT.

The rearrangement links TRBV29-1 to TRBJ2-3; tentatively, D is TRBD1 (5 bases). The CDR3 is made up of 16 amino acids. V was cut by 6 bases and J by 0 bases, with 19 bases left in between. The germline V gene has CDR1 SQVTM and CDR2 ANQGSEA. The CDR3 is CSVKGVEWASTDTQYF. CDR3 DNA sequence: TGCAGCGTCAAAGGGGTCGAGTGGGCCAGCACAGATACGCAGTATTTT.

This chain links TRBV7-2 with TRBJ2-7, with D tentatively TRBD1 or TRBD2 (7 bases each). The germline V gene has CDR1 SGHTA and CDR2 FQGNSA. The CDR3 is 13 residues long. With 3 bases removed from V and 6 bases from J, the gap between germline ends came to 12 bases. CDR3 residues: CASSLLRGGEQYV. The CDR3 DNA reads TGTGCCAGCAGCTTGCTCAGGGGGGGCGAGCAGTACGTC.

DNA of the CDR3: TGTGCCAGTAGCTCAAGGACTAGCGGCCAAGAGACCCAGTACTTC. Translating it yields CASSSRTSGQETQYF. V and J are TRBV19 and TRBJ2-5, with 10 bases fitting TRBD2. This CDR3 is 15 amino acids long. Germline lookup yields CDR1 LNHDA and CDR2 SQIVND (reference sequence). V shed 6 bases and J 1 base; nucleotides not matched to a gene: 5.

The chain couples TRBV5-1 to TRBJ2-5; either TRBD1 or TRBD2 may fit D (5 bases each). CDR1 is SGHRS and CDR2 is YFSETQ in the germline V gene. This CDR3 has 12 residues. The ends were cut back, 5 bases at V and 5 bases at J, with 10 bases in the middle. CDR3 coding DNA: TGCGCCAGCAGGCAGGGCGGGGAGACCCAGTACTTC. This codes for CASRQGGETQYF. The full variable domain, rest sourced from reference TRBV5-1 and TRBJ2-5, is KAGVTQTPRYLIKTRGQQVTLSCSPISGHRSVSWYQQTPGQGLQFLFEYFSETQRNKGNFPGRFSGRQFSNSRSEMNVSTLELGDSALYLCASRQGGETQYFGPGTRLLVL.

This chain links TRBV5-4 with TRBJ2-3, with D perhaps assigned TRBD1 or TRBD2 (5 bases each). Germline V gene data show CDR1 as SGHNT and CDR2 as YYREEE (reference sequence). The CDR3 extends over 15 amino acids. V lost 4 bases and J lost 1, with 13 bases in between. Here the CDR3 DNA reads TGTGCCAGCAGCCCGAGTGGGGGTCGCACAGATACGCAGTATTTT. As protein: CASSPSGGRTDTQYF. Filled out from reference TRBV5-4 and TRBJ2-3, the complete variable domain reads ETGVTQSPTHLIKTRGQQVTLRCSSQSGHNTVSWYQQALGQGPQFIFQYYREEENGRGNFPPRFSGLQFPNYSSELNVNALELDDSALYLCASSPSGGRTDTQYFGPGTRLTVL.

The rearrangement uses TRBV7-8 and TRBJ2-1; TRBD2 aligns across 14 bases. J gave up 4 bases and V 6 bases, and 5 bases lay outside the gene matches. The germline V gene has CDR1 SGHVS and CDR2 FQNEAQ. This CDR3 has 16 amino acids. The CDR3 here is CASSTGLAGGYNEQFF. The CDR3 DNA reads as TGTGCCAGCAGTACCGGACTAGCGGGGGGTTACAATGAGCAGTTCTTC.

This sequence joins TRBV13 and TRBJ1-2; D unclear. Germline-derived CDR1 and CDR2 are PRHDT and FYEKMQ (reference sequence). Between the trimmed V and J ends, which lost 2 bases and 4 bases, there was a span of 8 bases. This CDR3 region has 13 residues. CDR3 DNA: TGTGCCAGCAGCTTAAGGCGGATCTATGGCTACACCTTC. This codes for CASSLRRIYGYTF.

V gene TRBV2 combines with J gene TRBJ2-5; perhaps TRBD1 as D (7 bases). V lost 6 bases to trimming and J lost 2 bases, with 16 bases between them. Germline loops: CDR1 SNHLY, CDR2 FYNNEI. This CDR3 is built from 15 residues. The CDR3 loop reads CASRGGQAVQETQYF. Here the CDR3 DNA reads TGTGCCAGCAGGGGAGGACAGGCTGTTCAAGAGACCCAGTACTTC.

The chain joins TRBV7-3 to TRBJ2-2; D ambiguous. Germline lookup yields CDR1 SGHTA and CDR2 FQGTGA. The V and J ends lost 2 bases and 4 bases respectively, with 8 bases between them. The CDR3 extends over 14 amino acids. CDR3 sequence (DNA): TGTGCCAGCAGCTTAGATAGACTCACCGGGGAGCTGTTTTTT. It translates to CASSLDRLTGELFF.

The rearrangement joins TRBV6-5 to TRBJ1-1; 7 nucleotides match TRBD1. The germline gives CDR1 MNHEY, CDR2 SVGAGI. The CDR3 is 15 amino acids. J was trimmed by 5 bases and V by 6 bases; bases with no gene match: 12. The DNA for the CDR3 is TGTGCCAGCAGGGGGGAACGGACAGGAAGAACTGAAGCTTTCTTT. Protein: CASRGERTGRTEAFF.

The chain is built from TRBV2 and TRBJ2-1; D is undetermined. CDR1 is SNHLY, CDR2 FYNNEI, per germline. The germline V and J ends were trimmed by 1 base and 5 bases, with 6 bases remaining between them. CDR3 size: 13 residues. CDR3 DNA: TGTGCCAGCAGTGAAGGGGTAAACAATGAGCAGTTCTTC. Translated, it gives CASSEGVNNEQFF.

This chain joins TRBV6-6 and TRBJ1-1; D unclear. Looked up from germline, CDR1 is MNHNY and CDR2 is SVGAGI (reference sequence). V lost 6 bases to trimming and J lost 8 bases, with 19 bases between them. The CDR3 covers 14 residues. The CDR3 spells CASSPSVNGPEAFF. The CDR3 nucleotides are TGTGCCAGCAGCCCTAGCGTAAATGGGCCCGAAGCTTTCTTT.

This chain links TRBV6-5 with TRBJ1-3; no firm D call. This CDR3 has 15 residues. Trimming removed 4 bases at V and 1 base at J, with 11 bases between. Germline V gives CDR1 MNHEY, CDR2 SVGAGI. Written as DNA, the CDR3 is TGTGCCAGCAGTTCCACGACGGGTTCTGGAAACACCATATATTTT. Protein: CASSSTTGSGNTIYF.